Sequencing of this T cell receptor (beta chain) was carried out in a study of blood T cell repertoires in COVID-19 (TCRdb year 2020). Study-level background: Samples from collaborators originated in the United States, Italy and Spain and spanned both the acute and convalescent phases of COVID-19. Sample metadata almost always included a de-identified subject ID, COVID-19 status, age in years and sex. A freely available public database, intended as a resource for researchers studying the immune response to SARS-CoV-2, is where the repertoires were released. The dataset comprised deeply sampled blood TCRbeta repertoires from subjects exposed to, actively infected with, or recovered from COVID-19. The samples were drawn from two sources: the first 160 participants of the ongoing ImmuneRACE study, and 1,254 subjects contributed by 6 global collaborators. The material from the prospective study consisted of cDNA or gDNA derived from T cells, B-cell-depleted T cells, or PBMCs. HLA class I and class II types, where available, came from metadata supplied by the sample provider rather than from assay-based typing.

TCRbeta CDR3 regions were amplified from genomic DNA using the immunoSEQ Assay, a bias-controlled multiplex PCR. The authors processed their data as follows. Within the assay, amplification of reference gene primers was used to estimate how many nucleated cells each sample contained. To quantify the absolute abundance of each unique TCRbeta CDR3 rearrangement, sequence reads were collapsed and filtered. For each sample, productive Simpson clonality was calculated as the square root of Simpson's diversity index over productive rearrangements. TCRdb stores this immuneACCESS table with in-frame sequences only. Part of the clones is absent; in the studies checked, under half of the shortfall reflects unresolved V genes, and no reason is known for the rest. V, J and clone size are taken as reported in that table, and D and trimming were inferred from the DNA itself. Present in this sample are 90,000 to 120,000 clones, about 91% of which were seen just once. The ten largest account for 6.8% of the sample.

Broader findings and caveats from the paper: The quantity of clinical and demographic metadata differed by source and by participant and was supplied without curation.

The collaborating institutions used their own protocols to collect whole blood in K2EDTA tubes. Collaborator samples were shipped for TCRbeta analysis as frozen whole blood, isolated PBMCs, or DNA extracted from either sample type. A remark on this clone: The antigen this receptor binds is unknown. Base qualities are not at hand, and no much larger clone is one base apart.

What was sequenced was peripheral blood. The source of this sequence is a man aged 45-65 years with active or convalescent COVID-19.

Here is the DNA: TGTGCCAGCAGTCTGGGGGGTCTCACTGAAGCTTTCTTT. Its protein is CASSLGGLTEAFF. Recombination joined TRBV28 with TRBJ1-1; the D gene is perhaps TRBD1, from 5 matching bases. At the junction V is shortened by 5 bases and J by 4 bases, with 11 bases in between. The germline V gene provides CDR1 MDHEN and CDR2 SYDVKM. The CDR3, from cysteine to phenylalanine, totals 13 residues. CDR3 DNA is the only sequence kept; it has 39 bases, read in frame from the first base.